This T cell receptor beta chain is drawn from a study of T cells in Graves' hyperthyroidism and ophthalmopathy. Study results and caveats: Most thyroid clonotypes expanded above 0.001 appeared in blood too.

V lost 3 bases, J lost 0 bases, and 21 bases lay in between. Germline CDR1 is KGHSH and CDR2 is LQKENI. The CDR3 is 19 residues long. Lactation, pregnancy, other autoimmune disease or uncontrolled infection led to exclusion of patients. Amplified regions were TCR beta CDR3 sequences from RNA transcripts. In the first-round RT-PCR of the TCR CDR3, the HTBI primer set was used. From the multiplex PCR reads, TCRdb called clonotypes with MiXCR, one entry per CDR3 protein. The data hold 550,000 to 600,000 distinct CDR3 sequences, with roughly 17% observed a single time. This clonotype has only a few counts. As yet, its antigen is unknown.

The TCR sequence derives from a woman between 18 and 29 years old with Graves' hyperthyroidism. The rearrangement links TRBV18 to TRBJ1-3; possible D gene TRBD1, 5 bases. Material: blood. The CDR3 coding sequence is TGTGCCAGCTCACCCCTAATGACCCCGGGACTCCTCTCTGGAAACACCATATATTTT. Its protein is CASSPLMTPGLLSGNTIYF.